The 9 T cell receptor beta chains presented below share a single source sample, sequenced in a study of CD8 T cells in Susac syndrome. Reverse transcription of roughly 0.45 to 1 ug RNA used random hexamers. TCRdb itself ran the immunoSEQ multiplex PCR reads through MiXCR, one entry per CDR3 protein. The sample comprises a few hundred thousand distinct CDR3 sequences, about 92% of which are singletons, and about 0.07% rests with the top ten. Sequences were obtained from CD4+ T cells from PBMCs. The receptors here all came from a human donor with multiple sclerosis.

CDR3 coding DNA: TGTGCCAGCAGCGTAAGCCGGATACTAGCGGGGGGACGAGATACGCAGTATTTT. This codes for CASSVSRILAGGRDTQYF. V is TRBV9 and J is TRBJ2-3; TRBD2 matches at 12 bases. The CDR3 is 18 amino acids. With V trimmed by 1 base and J by 5 bases, 11 bases remained unmatched. Germline V gene data show CDR1 as SGDLS and CDR2 as YYNGEE. The full variable domain, its missing parts supplied by reference TRBV9 and TRBJ2-3, is DSGVTQTPKHLITATGQRVTLRCSPRSGDLSVYWYQQSLDQGLQFLIQYYNGEERAKGNILERFSAQQFPDLHSELNLSSLELGDSALYFCASSVSRILAGGRDTQYFGPGTRLTVL.

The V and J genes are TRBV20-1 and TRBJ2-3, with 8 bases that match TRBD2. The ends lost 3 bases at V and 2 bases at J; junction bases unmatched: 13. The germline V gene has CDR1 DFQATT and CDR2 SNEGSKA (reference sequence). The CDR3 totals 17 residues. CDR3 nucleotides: TGCAGTGCTAGGAGATTGCGGGAGGAAGCTTTCACAGATACGCAGTATTTT. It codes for CSARRLREEAFTDTQYF.

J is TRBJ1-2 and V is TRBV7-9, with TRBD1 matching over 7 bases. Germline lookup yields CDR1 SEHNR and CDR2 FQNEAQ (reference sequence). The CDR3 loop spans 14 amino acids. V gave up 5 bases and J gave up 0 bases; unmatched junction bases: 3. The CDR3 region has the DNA TGTGCCAGCAGCCAGGGACAGACTAACTATGGCTACACCTTC. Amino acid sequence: CASSQGQTNYGYTF.

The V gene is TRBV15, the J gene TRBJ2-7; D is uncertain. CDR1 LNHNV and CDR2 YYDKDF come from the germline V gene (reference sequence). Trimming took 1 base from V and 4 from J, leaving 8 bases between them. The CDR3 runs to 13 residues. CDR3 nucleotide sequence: TGTGCCACCAGCAGAGCCCCTCAATACGAGCAGTACTTC. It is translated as CATSRAPQYEQYF.

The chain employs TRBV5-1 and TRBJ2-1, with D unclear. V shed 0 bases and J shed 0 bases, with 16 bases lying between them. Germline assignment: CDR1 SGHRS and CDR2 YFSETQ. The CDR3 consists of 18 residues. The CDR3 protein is CASSLGIYRTHSYNEQFF. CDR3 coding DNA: TGCGCCAGCAGCTTGGGTATATACCGCACGCACTCCTACAATGAGCAGTTCTTC.

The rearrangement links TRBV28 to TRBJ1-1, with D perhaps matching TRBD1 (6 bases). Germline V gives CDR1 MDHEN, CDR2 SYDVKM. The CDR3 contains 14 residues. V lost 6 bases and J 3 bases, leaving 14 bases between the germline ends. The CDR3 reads CASRQQGWDTEAFF. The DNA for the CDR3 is TGTGCCAGCAGACAACAGGGTTGGGACACTGAAGCTTTCTTT.

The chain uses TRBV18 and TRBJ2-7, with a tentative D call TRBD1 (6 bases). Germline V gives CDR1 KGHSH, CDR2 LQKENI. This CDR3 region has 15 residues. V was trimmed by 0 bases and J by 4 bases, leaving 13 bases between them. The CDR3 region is CASSPPLGTLYEQYF. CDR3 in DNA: TGTGCCAGCTCACCACCGCTTGGGACACTGTACGAGCAGTACTTC.

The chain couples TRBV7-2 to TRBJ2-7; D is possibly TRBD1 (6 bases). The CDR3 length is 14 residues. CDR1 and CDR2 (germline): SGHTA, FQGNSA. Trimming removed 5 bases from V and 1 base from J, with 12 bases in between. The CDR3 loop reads CASSPNRDSYEQYF. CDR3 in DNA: TGTGCCAGCAGCCCGAACAGGGATTCCTACGAGCAGTACTTC. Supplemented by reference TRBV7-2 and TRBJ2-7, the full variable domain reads GAGVSQSPSNKVTEKGKDVELRCDPISGHTALYWYRQSLGQGLEFLIYFQGNSAPDKSGLPSDRFSAERTGGSVSTLTIQRTQQEDSAVYLCASSPNRDSYEQYFGPGTRLTVT.

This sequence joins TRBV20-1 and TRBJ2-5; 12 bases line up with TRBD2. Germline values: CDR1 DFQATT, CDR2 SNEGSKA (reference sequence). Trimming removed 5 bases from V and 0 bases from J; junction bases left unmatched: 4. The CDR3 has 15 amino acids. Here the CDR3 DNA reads TGCAGTGCTCGACTAGCGGGGGCTAACCAAGAGACCCAGTACTTC. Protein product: CSARLAGANQETQYF.